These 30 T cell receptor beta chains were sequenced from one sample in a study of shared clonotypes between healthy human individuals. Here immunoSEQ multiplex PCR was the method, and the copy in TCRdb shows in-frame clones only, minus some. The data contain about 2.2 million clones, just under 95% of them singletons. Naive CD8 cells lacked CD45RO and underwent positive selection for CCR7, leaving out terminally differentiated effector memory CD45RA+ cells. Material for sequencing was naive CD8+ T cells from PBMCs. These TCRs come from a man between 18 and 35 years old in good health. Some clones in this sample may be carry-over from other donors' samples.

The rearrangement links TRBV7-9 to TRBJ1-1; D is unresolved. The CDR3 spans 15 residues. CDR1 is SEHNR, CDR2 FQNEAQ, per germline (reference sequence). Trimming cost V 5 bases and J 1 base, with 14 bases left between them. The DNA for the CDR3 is TGTGCCAGCAGCCCCCCAGGCAGCTGGAACACTGAAGCTTTCTTT. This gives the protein CASSPPGSWNTEAFF.

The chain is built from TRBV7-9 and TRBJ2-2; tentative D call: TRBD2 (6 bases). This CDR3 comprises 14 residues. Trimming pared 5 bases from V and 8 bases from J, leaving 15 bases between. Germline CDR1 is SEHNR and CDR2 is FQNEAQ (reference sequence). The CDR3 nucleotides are TGTGCCAGCAGCACGGGACCGGGAGCTGGGGAGCTGTTTTTT. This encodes CASSTGPGAGELFF.

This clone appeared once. This CDR3 reads CASSLWSRSQATKNYGYTF. As DNA, the CDR3 is TGTGCCAGCAGCTTATGGAGTCGGTCCCAGGCCACTAAAAACTATGGCTACACCTTC. The chain links TRBV7-9 to TRBJ1-2; no firm D call. The CDR3 length is 19 residues. The germline V and J ends were trimmed by 2 bases and 2 bases, with 24 bases remaining between them. In germline, CDR1 is SEHNR, CDR2 FQNEAQ (reference sequence).

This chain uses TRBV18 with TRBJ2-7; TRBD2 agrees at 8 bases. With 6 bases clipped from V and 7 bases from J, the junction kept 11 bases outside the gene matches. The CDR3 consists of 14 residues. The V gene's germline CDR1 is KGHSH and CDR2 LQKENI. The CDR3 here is CASSAGGPSLEQYF. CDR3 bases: TGTGCCAGCTCGGCGGGAGGCCCTTCTCTAGAGCAGTACTTC. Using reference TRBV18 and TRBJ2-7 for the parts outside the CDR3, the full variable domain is NAGVMQNPRHLVRRRGQEARLRCSPMKGHSHVYWYRQLPEEGLKFMVYLQKENIIDESGMPKERFSAEFPKEGPSILRIQQVVRGDSAAYFCASSAGGPSLEQYFGPGTRLTVT.

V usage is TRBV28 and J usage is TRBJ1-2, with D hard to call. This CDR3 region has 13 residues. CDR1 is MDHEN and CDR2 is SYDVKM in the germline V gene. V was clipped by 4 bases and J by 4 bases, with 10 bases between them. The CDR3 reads CASSYTGTYGYTF. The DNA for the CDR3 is TGTGCCAGCAGTTACACTGGAACCTATGGCTACACCTTC.

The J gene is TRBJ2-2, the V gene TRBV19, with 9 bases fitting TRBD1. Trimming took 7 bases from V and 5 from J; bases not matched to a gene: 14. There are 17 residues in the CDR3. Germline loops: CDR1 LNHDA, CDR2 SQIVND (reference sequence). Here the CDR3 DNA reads TGTGCCAGTATAGGAGGATCGGGACAGGGTGTAACCGGGGAGCTGTTTTTT. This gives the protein CASIGGSGQGVTGELFF.

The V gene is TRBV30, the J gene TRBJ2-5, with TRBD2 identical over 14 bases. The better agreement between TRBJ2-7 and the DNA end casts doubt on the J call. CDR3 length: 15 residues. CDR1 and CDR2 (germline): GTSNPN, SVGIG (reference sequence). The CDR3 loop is CACLKGLAGVSEQYF. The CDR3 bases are TGTGCCTGTCTAAAGGGACTAGCGGGAGTTAGCGAGCAGTACTTC.

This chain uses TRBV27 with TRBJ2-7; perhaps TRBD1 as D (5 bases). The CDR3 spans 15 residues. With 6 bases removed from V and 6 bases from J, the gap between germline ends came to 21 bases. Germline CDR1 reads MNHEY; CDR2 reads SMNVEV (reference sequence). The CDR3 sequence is CASRETDSSSTEQYF. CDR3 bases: TGTGCCAGCAGAGAGACCGACAGCTCCTCTACCGAGCAGTACTTC.

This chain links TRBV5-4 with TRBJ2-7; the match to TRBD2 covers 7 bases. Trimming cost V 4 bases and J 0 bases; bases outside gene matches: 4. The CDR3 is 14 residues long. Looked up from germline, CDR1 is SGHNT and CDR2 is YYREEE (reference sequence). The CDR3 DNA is TGTGCCAGCAGCCCTCCTAGCGGCTCCTACGAGCAGTACTTC. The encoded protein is CASSPPSGSYEQYF. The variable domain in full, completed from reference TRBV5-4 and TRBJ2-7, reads ETGVTQSPTHLIKTRGQQVTLRCSSQSGHNTVSWYQQALGQGPQFIFQYYREEENGRGNFPPRFSGLQFPNYSSELNVNALELDDSALYLCASSPPSGSYEQYFGPGTRLTVT.

Here the CDR3 DNA reads TGTGCCAGCAGCTCCCGCCGGGGCGGGACCTACGAGCAGTACTTC. Protein: CASSSRRGGTYEQYF. The chain recombines TRBV11-2 with TRBJ2-7; weak D call: TRBD2 (6 bases). Germline V lookup: CDR1 SGHAT, CDR2 FQNNGV. There are 15 residues in the CDR3. Trimming shortened V by 4 bases and J by 2 bases, and 15 bases separated the two germline ends.

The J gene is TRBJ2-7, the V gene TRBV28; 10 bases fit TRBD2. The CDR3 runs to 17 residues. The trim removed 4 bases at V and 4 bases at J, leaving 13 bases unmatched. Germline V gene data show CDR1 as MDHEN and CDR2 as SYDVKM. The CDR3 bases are TGTGCCAGCAGTTCCCCCATCGGAAGCGGGAGGGTGTACGAGCAGTACTTC. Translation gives CASSSPIGSGRVYEQYF.

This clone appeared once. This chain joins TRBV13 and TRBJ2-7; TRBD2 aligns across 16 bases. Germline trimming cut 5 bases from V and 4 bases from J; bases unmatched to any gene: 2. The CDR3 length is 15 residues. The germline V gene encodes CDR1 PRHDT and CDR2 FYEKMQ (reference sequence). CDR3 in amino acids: CASSQGLAGGYEQYF. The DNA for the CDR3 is TGTGCCAGCAGCCAGGGACTAGCGGGAGGGTACGAGCAGTACTTC.

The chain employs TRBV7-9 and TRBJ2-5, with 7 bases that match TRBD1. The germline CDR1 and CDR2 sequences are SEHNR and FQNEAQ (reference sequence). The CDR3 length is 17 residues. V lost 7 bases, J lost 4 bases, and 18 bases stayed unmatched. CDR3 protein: CASTTYKTPRGRETQYF. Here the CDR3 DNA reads TGTGCCAGCACCACTTATAAAACCCCCAGGGGGAGAGAGACCCAGTACTTC.

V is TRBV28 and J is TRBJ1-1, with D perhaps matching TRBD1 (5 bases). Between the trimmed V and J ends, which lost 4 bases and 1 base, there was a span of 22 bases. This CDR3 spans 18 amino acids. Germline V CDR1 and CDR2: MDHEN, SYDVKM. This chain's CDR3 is CASSSFLRDGSPNTEAFF. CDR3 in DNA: TGTGCCAGCAGTTCTTTCCTCCGGGACGGCAGCCCGAACACTGAAGCTTTCTTT.

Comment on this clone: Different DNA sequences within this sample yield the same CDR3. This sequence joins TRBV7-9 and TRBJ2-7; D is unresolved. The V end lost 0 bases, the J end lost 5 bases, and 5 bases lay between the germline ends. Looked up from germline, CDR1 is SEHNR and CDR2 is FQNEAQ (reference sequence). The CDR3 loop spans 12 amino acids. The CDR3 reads CASSLARDEQYF. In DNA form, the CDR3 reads TGTGCCAGCAGCTTAGCGCGAGACGAGCAGTACTTC.

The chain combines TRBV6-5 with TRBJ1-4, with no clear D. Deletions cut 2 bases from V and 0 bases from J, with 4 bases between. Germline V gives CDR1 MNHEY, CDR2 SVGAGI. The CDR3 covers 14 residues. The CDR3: CASSYGTTNEKLFF. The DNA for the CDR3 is TGTGCCAGCAGTTACGGGACAACTAATGAAAAACTGTTTTTT.

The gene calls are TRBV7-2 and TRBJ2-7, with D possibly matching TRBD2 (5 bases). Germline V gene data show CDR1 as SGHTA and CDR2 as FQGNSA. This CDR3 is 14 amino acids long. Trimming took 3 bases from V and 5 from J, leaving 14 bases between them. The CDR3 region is CASSLTYWENEQYF. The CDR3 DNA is TGTGCCAGCAGCTTGACCTATTGGGAGAACGAGCAGTACTTC.

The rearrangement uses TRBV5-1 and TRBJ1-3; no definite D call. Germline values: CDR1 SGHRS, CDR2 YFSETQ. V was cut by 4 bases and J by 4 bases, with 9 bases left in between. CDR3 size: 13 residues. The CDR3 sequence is CASSGPSGNTIYF. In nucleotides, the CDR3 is TGCGCCAGCAGCGGGCCCTCGGGAAACACCATATATTTT. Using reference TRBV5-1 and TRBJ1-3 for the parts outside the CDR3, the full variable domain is KAGVTQTPRYLIKTRGQQVTLSCSPISGHRSVSWYQQTPGQGLQFLFEYFSETQRNKGNFPGRFSGRQFSNSRSEMNVSTLELGDSALYLCASSGPSGNTIYFGEGSWLTVV.

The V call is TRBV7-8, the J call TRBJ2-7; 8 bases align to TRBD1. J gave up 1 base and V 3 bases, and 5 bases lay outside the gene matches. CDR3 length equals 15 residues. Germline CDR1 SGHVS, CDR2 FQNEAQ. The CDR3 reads CASSFTGGTSYEQYF. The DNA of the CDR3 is TGTGCCAGCAGCTTTACAGGGGGTACTTCCTACGAGCAGTACTTC.

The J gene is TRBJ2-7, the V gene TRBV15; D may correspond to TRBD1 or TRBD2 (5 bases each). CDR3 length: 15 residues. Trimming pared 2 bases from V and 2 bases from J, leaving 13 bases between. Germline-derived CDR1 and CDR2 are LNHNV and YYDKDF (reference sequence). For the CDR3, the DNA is TGTGCCACCAGCAGACCGGGGACGGAGCCCTACGAGCAGTACTTC. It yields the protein CATSRPGTEPYEQYF.

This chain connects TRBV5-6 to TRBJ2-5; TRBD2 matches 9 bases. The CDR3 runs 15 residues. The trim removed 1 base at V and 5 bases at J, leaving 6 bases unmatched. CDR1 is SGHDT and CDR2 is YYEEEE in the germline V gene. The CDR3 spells CASSLLRGGGETQYF. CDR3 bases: TGTGCCAGCAGCTTGCTGCGGGGGGGCGGGGAGACCCAGTACTTC. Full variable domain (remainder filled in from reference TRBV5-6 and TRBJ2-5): DAGVTQSPTHLIKTRGQQVTLRCSPKSGHDTVSWYQQALGQGPQFIFQYYEEEERQRGNFPDRFSGHQFPNYSSELNVNALLLGDSALYLCASSLLRGGGETQYFGPGTRLLVL.

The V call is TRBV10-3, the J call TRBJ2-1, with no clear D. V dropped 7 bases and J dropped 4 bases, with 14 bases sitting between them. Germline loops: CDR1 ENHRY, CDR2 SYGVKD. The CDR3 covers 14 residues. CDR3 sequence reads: CAIKVGVRYNEQFF. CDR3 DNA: TGTGCCATCAAGGTAGGAGTACGGTACAATGAGCAGTTCTTC.

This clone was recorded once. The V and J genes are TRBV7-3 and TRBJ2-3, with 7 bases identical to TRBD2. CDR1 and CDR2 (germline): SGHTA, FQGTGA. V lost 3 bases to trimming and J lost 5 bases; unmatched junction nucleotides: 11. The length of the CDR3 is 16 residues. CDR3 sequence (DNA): TGTGCCAGCAGCTTCCTGACTGGCGGGAGTCGAGATACGCAGTATTTT. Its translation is CASSFLTGGSRDTQYF.

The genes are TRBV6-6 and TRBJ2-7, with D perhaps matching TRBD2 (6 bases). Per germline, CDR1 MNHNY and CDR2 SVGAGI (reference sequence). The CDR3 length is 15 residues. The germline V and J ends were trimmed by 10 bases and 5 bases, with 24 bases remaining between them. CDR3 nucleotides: TGTGCCACCCTCCCCGCGGGGCAAGTTTCCCACGAGCAGTACTTC. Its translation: CATLPAGQVSHEQYF.

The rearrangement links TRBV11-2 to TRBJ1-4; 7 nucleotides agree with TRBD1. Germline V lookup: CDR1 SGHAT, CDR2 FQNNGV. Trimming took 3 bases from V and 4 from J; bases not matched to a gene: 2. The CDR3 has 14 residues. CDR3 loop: CASSFTGDNEKLFF. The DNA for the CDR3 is TGTGCCAGCAGCTTTACAGGGGATAATGAAAAACTGTTTTTT.

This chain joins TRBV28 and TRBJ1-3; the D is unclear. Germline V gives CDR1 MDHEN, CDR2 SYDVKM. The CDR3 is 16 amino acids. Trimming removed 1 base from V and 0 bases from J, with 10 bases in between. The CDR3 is CASSLLGPISGNTIYF. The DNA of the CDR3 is TGTGCCAGCAGTTTATTAGGGCCGATCTCTGGAAACACCATATATTTT.

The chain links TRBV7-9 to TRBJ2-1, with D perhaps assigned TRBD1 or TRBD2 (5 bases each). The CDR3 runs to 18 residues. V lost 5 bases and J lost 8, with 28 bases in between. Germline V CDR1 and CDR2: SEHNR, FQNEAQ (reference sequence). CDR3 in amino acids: CASSHPRAGKASRDEQFF. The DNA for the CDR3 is TGTGCCAGCAGCCATCCCAGGGCCGGGAAAGCTAGTCGTGATGAGCAGTTCTTC.

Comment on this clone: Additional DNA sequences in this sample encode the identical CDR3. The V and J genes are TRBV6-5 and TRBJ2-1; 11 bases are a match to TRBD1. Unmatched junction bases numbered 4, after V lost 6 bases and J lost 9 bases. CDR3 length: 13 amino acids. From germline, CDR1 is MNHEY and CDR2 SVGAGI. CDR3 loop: CASSPGTGGEQFF. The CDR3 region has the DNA TGTGCCAGCAGCCCCGGGACAGGGGGTGAGCAGTTCTTC.

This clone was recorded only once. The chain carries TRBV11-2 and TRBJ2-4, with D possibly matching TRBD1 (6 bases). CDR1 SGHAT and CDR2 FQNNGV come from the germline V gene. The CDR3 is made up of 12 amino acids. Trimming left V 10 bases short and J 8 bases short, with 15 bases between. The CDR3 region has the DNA TGTGCCACTTCACAGGGTCTTGACATTCAGTACTTC. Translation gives CATSQGLDIQYF.

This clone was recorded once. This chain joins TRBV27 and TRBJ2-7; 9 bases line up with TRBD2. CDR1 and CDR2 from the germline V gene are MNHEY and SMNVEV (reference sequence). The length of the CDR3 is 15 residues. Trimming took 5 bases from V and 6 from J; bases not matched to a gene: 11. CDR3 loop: CASSPPGLAYAEQYF. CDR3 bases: TGTGCCAGCAGTCCACCGGGACTAGCCTATGCCGAGCAGTACTTC.